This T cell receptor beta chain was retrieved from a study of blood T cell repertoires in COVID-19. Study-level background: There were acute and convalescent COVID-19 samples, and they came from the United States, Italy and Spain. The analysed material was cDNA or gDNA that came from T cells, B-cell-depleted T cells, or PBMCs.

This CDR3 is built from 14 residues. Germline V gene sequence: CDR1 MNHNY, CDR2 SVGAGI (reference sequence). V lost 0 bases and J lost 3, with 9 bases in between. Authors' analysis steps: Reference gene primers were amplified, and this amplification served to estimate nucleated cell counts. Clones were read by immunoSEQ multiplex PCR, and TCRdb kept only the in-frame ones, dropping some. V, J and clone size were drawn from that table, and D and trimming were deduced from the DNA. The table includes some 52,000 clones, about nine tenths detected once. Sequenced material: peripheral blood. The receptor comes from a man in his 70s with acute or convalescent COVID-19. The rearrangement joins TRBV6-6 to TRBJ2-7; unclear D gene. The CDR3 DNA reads TGTGCCAGCAGTTACTCCCCAGGCCTCTACGAGCAGTACTTC. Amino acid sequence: CASSYSPGLYEQYF.